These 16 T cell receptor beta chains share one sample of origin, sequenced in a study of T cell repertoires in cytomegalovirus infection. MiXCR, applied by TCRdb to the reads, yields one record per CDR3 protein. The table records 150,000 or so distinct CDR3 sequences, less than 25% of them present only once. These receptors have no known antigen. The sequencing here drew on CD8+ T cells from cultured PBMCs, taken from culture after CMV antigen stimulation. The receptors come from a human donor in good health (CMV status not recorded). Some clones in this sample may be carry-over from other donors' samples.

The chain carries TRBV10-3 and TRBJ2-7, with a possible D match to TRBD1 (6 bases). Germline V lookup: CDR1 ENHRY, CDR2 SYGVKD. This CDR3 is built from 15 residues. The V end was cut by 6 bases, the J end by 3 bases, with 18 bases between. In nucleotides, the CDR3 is TGTGCCATCAGGGCCCCGACAGCAGGGGTCTACGAGCAGTACTTC. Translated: CAIRAPTAGVYEQYF.

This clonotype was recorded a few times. CDR3 loop: CASSGTGGLNEKLFF. The CDR3 DNA sequence: TGTGCCAGCAGCGGGACAGGGGGGCTCAATGAAAAACTGTTTTTT. The genes are TRBV12-3 or TRBV12-4 and TRBJ1-4, with 11 positions matching TRBD1. The junction had 5 bases not matched to a gene; V was cut back by 6 bases and J by 5 bases. There are 15 residues in the CDR3.

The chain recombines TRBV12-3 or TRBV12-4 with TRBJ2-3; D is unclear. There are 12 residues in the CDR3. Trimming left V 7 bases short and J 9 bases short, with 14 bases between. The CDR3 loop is CASILSGSTQYF. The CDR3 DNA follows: TGTGCCAGCATCCTGAGTGGCTCGACGCAGTATTTT.

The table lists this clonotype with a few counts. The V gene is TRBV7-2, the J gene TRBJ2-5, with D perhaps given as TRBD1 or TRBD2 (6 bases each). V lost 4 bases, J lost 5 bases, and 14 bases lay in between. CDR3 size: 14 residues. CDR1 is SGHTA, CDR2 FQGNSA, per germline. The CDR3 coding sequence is TGTGCCAGCAGCTCCCAGGGGAGGTGGGAGACCCAGTACTTC. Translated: CASSSQGRWETQYF.

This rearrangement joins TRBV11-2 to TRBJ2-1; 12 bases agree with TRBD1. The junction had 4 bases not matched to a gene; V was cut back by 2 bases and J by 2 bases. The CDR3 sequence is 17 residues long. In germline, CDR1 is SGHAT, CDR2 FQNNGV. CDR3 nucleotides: TGTGCCAGCAGCTTATCTGGGACAGGGGGCCCCTACAATGAGCAGTTCTTC. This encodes CASSLSGTGGPYNEQFF.

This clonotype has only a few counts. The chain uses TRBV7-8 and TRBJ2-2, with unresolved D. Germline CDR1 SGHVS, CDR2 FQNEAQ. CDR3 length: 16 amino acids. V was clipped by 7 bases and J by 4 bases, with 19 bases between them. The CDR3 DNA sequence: TGTGCCAGCACCGCGTTCGCGGACGCCGGCACCGGGGAGCTGTTTTTT. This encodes CASTAFADAGTGELFF.

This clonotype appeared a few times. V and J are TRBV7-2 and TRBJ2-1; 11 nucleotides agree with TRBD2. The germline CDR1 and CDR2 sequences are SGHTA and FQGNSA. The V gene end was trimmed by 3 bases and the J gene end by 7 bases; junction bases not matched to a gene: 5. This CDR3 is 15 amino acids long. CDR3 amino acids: CASSFLAGGPNEQFF. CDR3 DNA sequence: TGTGCCAGCAGCTTTTTAGCGGGGGGGCCGAATGAGCAGTTCTTC.

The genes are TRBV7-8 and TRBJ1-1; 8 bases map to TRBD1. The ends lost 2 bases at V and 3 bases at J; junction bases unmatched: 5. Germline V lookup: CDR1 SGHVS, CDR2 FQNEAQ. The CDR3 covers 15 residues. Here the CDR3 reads CASSLSRGRDTEAFF. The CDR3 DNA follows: TGTGCCAGCAGCTTAAGCAGGGGGCGGGACACTGAAGCTTTCTTT. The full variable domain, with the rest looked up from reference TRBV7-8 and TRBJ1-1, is GAGVSQSPRYKVAKRGQDVALRCDPISGHVSLFWYQQALGQGPEFLTYFQNEAQLDKSGLPSDRFFAERPEGSVSTLKIQRTQQEDSAVYLCASSLSRGRDTEAFFGQGTRLTVV.

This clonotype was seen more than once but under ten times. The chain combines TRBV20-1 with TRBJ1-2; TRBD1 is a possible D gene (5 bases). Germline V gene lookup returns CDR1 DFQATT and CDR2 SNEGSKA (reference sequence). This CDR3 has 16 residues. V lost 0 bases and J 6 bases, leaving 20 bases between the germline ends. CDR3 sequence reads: CSARDHGGLNLNGYTF. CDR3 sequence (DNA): TGCAGTGCTAGAGATCACGGGGGTTTGAACCTAAATGGCTACACCTTC.

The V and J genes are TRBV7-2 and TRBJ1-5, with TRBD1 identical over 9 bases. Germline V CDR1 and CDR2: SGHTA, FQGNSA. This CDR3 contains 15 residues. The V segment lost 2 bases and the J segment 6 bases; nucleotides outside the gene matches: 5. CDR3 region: CASSLNRGLIQPQHF. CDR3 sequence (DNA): TGTGCCAGCAGCTTAAACAGGGGGCTTATTCAGCCCCAGCATTTT. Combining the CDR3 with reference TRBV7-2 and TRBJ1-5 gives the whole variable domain GAGVSQSPSNKVTEKGKDVELRCDPISGHTALYWYRQSLGQGLEFLIYFQGNSAPDKSGLPSDRFSAERTGGSVSTLTIQRTQQEDSAVYLCASSLNRGLIQPQHFGDGTRLSIL.

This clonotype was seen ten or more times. The CDR3 DNA reads as TGTGCCAGCAGCTTGGGGAATCAGCCCCAGCATTTT. Protein: CASSLGNQPQHF. V usage is TRBV7-9 and J usage is TRBJ1-5, with D unresolved. The germline V gene has CDR1 SEHNR and CDR2 FQNEAQ (reference sequence). The CDR3 covers 12 residues. V was pared by 3 bases and J by 4 bases, with 4 bases between.

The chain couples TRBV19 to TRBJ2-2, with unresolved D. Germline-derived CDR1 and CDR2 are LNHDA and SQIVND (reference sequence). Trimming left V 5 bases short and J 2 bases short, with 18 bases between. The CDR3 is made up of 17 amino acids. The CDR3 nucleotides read TGTGCCAGTAGTTCTTATGGGATCTTGGTTAACACCGGGGAGCTGTTTTTT. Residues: CASSSYGILVNTGELFF.

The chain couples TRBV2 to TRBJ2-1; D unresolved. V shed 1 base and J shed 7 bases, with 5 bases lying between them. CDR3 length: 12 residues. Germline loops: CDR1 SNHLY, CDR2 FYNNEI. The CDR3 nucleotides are TGTGCCAGCAGTGAAGAGGATAATGAGCAGTTCTTC. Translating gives CASSEEDNEQFF.

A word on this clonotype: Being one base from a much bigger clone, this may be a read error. The CDR3 DNA sequence: TGTGCCAGCAGCTTATTTTTTGGGGAATATAGCTATCAGCCCCAGCATTTT. Amino acids: CASSLFFGEYSYQPQHF. This chain uses TRBV7-8 with TRBJ1-5; D is unresolved. The CDR3 consists of 17 residues. Germline V gives CDR1 SGHVS, CDR2 FQNEAQ.

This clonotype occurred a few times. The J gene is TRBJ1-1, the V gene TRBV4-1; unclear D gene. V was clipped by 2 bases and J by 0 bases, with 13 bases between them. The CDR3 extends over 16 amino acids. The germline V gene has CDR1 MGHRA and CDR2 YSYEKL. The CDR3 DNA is TGCGCCAGCAGCCAACCTAATACAGACTTGAACACTGAAGCTTTCTTT. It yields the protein CASSQPNTDLNTEAFF.

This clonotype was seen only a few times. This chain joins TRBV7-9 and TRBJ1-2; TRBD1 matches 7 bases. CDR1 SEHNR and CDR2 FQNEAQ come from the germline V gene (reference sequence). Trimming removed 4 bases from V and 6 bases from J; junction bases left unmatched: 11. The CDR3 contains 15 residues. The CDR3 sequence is CASSSTATGANGYTF. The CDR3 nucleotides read TGTGCCAGCAGCTCCACGGCTACAGGGGCTAATGGCTACACCTTC.